Reported below is one TCR beta chain. This CDR3 is 14 amino acids long. The V gene lost 3 bases and the J gene lost 9 bases, with 12 bases spanning the gap. CDR1 is MNHEY, CDR2 SMNVEV, per germline (reference sequence). The data were taken from a study of chemoradiotherapy in HPV16-positive cancers. Profiling relied on immunoSEQ multiplex PCR, and the TCRdb table lists in-frame clones only, not all of them. The sample yields some 930 clones, around 86% seen once. The sequencing used tumor tissue, collected from a patient who underwent chemoradiotherapy. V is TRBV27 and J is TRBJ1-6; possibly TRBD1 for D (5 bases). This clonotype was obtained from a human donor with HPV-associated anogenital cancer. CDR3 nucleotides: TGTGCCAGCAGTTTCCGGGGGGGTGGTTCACCCCTCCACTTT. Protein product: CASSFRGGGSPLHF.